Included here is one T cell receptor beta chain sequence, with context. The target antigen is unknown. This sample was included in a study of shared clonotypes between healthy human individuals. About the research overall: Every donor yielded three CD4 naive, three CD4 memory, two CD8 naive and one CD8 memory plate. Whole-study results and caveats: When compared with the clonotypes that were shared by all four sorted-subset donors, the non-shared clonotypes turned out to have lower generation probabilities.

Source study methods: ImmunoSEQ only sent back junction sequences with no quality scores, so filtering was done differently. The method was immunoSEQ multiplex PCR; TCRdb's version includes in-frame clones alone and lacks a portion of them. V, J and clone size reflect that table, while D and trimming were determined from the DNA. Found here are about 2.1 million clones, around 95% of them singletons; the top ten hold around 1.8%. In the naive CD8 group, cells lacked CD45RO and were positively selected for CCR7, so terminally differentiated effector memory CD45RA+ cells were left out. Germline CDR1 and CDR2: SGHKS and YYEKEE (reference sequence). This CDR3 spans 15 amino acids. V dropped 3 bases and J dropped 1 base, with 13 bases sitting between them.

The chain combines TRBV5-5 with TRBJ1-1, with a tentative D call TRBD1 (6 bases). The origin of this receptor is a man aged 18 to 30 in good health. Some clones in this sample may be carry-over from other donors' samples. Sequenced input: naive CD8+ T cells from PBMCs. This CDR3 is CASSSRGEQNTEAFF. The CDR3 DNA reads TGTGCCAGCAGCTCTAGGGGGGAGCAGAACACTGAAGCTTTCTTT.